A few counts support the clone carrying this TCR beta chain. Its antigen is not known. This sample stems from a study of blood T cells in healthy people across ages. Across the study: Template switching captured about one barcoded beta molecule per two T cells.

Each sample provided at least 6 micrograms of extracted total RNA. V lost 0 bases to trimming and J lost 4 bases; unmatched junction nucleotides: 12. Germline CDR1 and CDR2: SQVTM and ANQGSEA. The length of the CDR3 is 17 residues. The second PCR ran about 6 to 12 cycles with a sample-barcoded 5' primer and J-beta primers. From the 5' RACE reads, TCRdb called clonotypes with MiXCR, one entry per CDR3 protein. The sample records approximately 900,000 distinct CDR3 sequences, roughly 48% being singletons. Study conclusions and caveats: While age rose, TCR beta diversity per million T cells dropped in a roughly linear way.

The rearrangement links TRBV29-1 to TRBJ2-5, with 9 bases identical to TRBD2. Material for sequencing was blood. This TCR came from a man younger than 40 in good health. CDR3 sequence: CSVEDLSLSGLAETQYF. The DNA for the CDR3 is TGCAGCGTTGAAGATCTTTCATTATCGGGACTAGCAGAGACCCAGTACTTC.